This T cell receptor beta chain was recorded in a study of T cells in localized non-small cell lung cancer (dated by TCRdb to the early 2020s). With respect to the entire study: The study examined T cell repertoires in 200 to 300 patients with early-stage NSCLC and compared tumors with uninvolved tumor-adjacent lungs. The cohort comprised under 250 treatment-naïve NSCLC patients with resected, localized lung tumors. NSCLC patients had a mean age of roughly 66 years, and fewer than 150 were male and nearly 110 female.

About this clone itself: No cognate antigen has been identified for it. Per-base quality was not reported, and no clone a single base away is much larger than it.

TCR beta CDR3 regions were sequenced from DNA using the immunoSEQ Assay. Under the source paper's analysis protocol: To compute T cell density, TCR beta template counts were normalized to usable DNA, which was estimated by amplifying housekeeping genes. Using the preseqR package, richness was estimated by extrapolating to 120,000 templates for tissue samples and 400,000 templates for PBMC samples. Clonality was taken to be one minus Pielou's evenness. Tissue-enriched TCRs were identified through differential abundance testing performed on productive amino-acid clonotypes, with a minimum total count of 5 and an alpha of 0.1. The Jaccard Index and the Morisita Overlap Index were used to quantify repertoire overlap between compartments. GLIPH grouped TCR beta CDR3s together with public tetramer-defined viral CDR3s, and a viral motif had to include at least three viral sequences and show V-gene enrichment. Not all clones reach the TCRdb copy of this immuneACCESS table, which keeps in-frame sequences only. Checked studies attribute under half of the gap to unresolved V genes and leave the rest unexplained. V, J and clone size were drawn from that table, and D and trimming were deduced from the DNA. This sample comprises tens of thousands of clones, approximately 90% of them detected only once. The ten largest clones add up to approximately 7% of the sample.

Counted from cysteine to phenylalanine, this CDR3 has 16 amino acids. Only the CDR3 part of the read is kept: 48 bases, read in frame from the first base. At diagnosis, tumor, uninvolved tumor-adjacent lung and peripheral blood were collected and then preserved as a mix of FFPE and fresh-frozen material. For TCR repertoire profiling, blood samples were analyzed as peripheral blood mononuclear cells. What the research found in general, with its limitations: Because multi-region tumor sequencing was not performed, intratumor heterogeneity could not be ruled out. Longer overall survival was associated with higher T cell density in blood, whereas shorter survival was associated with higher clonality in adjacent lung. A median of around 50 of the top 100 tumor clones turned up in the paired uninvolved adjacent lung, and around 27 of those clones also ranked among the top 100 of that same adjacent lung. Because the study design was exploratory, TCR variables were selected using unadjusted p-values without false-discovery rate correction. Uninvolved tumor-adjacent lung showed the highest T cell clonality, higher than tumor, which suggests more focused antigenic responses in the uninvolved tumor-adjacent lung.

The sequence joins TRBV12-1 to TRBJ2-3; TRBD2, as called in the table, went unchecked against the DNA. TRBV12-1 is assigned pseudogene status. This sample comprised peripheral blood, obtained before any cancer treatment. The receptor was derived from a female donor of 60 years or more with stage I lung adenocarcinoma. The nucleotide sequence reads as follows: TGTGCCAGCAGCGAGAGGACTAGAGGTGTTCAAGATACGCAGTATTTT. Its amino acids are CASSERTRGVQDTQYF.